Included here is one T cell receptor beta chain sequence, with context. Its antigen remains unidentified. This specimen belongs to a study of CD8+ T cells in alopecia areata. General study points: Lesional scalp exceeded normal scalp in clonality, especially in alopecia totalis/universalis.

Deletions cut 3 bases from V and 8 bases from J, with 8 bases between. Germline-derived CDR1 and CDR2 are SGHDT and YYEEEE. The CDR3 runs 12 residues. Noted treatment: oral pan-JAK inhibitor, 5-10 mg twice daily. Samples from alopecia areata patients were lesional scalp punch biopsies and peripheral blood. RNA was isolated and reverse transcribed to cDNA, the sequencing template. TCRdb's table, derived via immunoSEQ multiplex PCR, lists solely in-frame clones and lacks some. The table lists roughly 190,000 clones, about three fifths of them singletons, with around 0.92% in the top ten. This TCR was sampled from a human donor with alopecia areata. V is TRBV5-6 and J is TRBJ1-4, with a weak D call TRBD1 (5 bases). This specimen consisted of CD4+ T cells sorted from blood, obtained at week 24, from a patient treated with tofacitinib. CDR3 bases: TGTGCCAGCAGCTCGACAGTCGAAAAACTGTTTTTT. Translation gives CASSSTVEKLFF.